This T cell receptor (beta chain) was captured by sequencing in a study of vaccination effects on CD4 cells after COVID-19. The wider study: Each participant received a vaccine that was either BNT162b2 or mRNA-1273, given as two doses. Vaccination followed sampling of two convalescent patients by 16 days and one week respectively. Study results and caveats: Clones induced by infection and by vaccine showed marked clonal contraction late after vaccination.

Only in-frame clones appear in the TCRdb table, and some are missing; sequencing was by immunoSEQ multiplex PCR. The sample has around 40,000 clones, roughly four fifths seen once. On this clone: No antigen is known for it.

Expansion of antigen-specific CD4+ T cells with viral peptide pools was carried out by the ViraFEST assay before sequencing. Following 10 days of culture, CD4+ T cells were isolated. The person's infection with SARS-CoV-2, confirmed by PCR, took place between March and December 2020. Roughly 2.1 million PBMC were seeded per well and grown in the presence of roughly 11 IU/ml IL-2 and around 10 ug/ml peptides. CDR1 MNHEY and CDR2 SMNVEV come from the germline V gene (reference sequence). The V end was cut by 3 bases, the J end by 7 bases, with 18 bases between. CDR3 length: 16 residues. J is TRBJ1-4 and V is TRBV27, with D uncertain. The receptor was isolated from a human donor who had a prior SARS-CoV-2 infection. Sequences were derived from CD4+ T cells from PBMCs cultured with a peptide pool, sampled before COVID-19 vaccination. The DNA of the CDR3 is TGTGCCAGCAGTTTGGTTCTGGGCTTCGGCTTTGAAAAACTGTTTTTT. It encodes CASSLVLGFGFEKLFF.